Listed below are T cell receptor beta chains from one sample, sequenced in a study of T cells after yellow fever vaccination. TCRdb recomputed calls from the 5' RACE reads with MiXCR, one row per CDR3 protein. The sample records under 500,000 distinct CDR3 sequences, roughly a sixth being singletons. The sequenced sample was PBMCs, obtained before the yellow fever booster vaccination. The receptors originated from a man younger than 35 who received the YFV17D yellow fever vaccine. The CDR3 runs from the conserved cysteine through the conserved F or W. Each record gives: J gene, clone size, D gene, V gene, CDR3 DNA, CDR3 protein. D genes are given only for firm matches. Size tells how often a clone was seen (once, few, many) or the class of an expanded clone, and some rows leave it out.

j_call: TRBJ1-1
clone_size: few
d_call: TRBD1
v_call: TRBV7-2
cdr3_nt: TGTGCCAGCAACCGGAACAGGGGCCTAGAAGCTTTCTTT
cdr3_aa: CASNRNRGLEAFF

j_call: TRBJ2-7
clone_size: many
d_call: -
v_call: TRBV20-1
cdr3_nt: TGCAGTGCCCACTTCCCGGGCTTCCAGGGCGAGCAGTACTTC
cdr3_aa: CSAHFPGFQGEQYF

j_call: TRBJ1-2
clone_size: -
d_call: TRBD1
v_call: TRBV29-1
cdr3_nt: TGCAGCGCCGCGGACAGGGGACCCAACTATGGCTACACCTTC
cdr3_aa: CSAADRGPNYGYTF

j_call: TRBJ2-5
clone_size: few
d_call: TRBD2
v_call: TRBV4-3
cdr3_nt: TGCGCCAGCAGCTTCGGGACTAGCGGGCCCCAAGAGACCCAGTACTTC
cdr3_aa: CASSFGTSGPQETQYF

j_call: TRBJ1-2
clone_size: -
d_call: TRBD1
v_call: TRBV24-1
cdr3_nt: TGTGCCACCAGGATCGATTATACCGGGACAGAGACTAACTATGGCTACACCTTC
cdr3_aa: CATRIDYTGTETNYGYTF

j_call: TRBJ1-2
clone_size: few
d_call: TRBD1
v_call: TRBV7-2
cdr3_nt: TGTGCCAGCAGCTTAGCGGCTGGGACAGGGGGTGGCTACACCTTC
cdr3_aa: CASSLAAGTGGGYTF

j_call: TRBJ2-1
clone_size: few
d_call: -
v_call: TRBV5-1
cdr3_nt: TGCGCCAGCAGCTCCCTTAGCGGTTACTCCTACAATGAGCAGTTCTTC
cdr3_aa: CASSSLSGYSYNEQFF

j_call: TRBJ2-5
clone_size: many
d_call: -
v_call: TRBV12-3/TRBV12-4
cdr3_nt: TGTGCCAGCAGTTTGCGGGGGCTCCAAGAGACCCAGTACTTC
cdr3_aa: CASSLRGLQETQYF

j_call: TRBJ1-1
clone_size: few
d_call: -
v_call: TRBV5-1
cdr3_nt: TGCGCCACCTATTTGGACGGGGGCACTGAAGCTTTCTTT
cdr3_aa: CATYLDGGTEAFF

j_call: TRBJ1-2
clone_size: few
d_call: TRBD1
v_call: TRBV5-1
cdr3_nt: TGCGCCAGCAGCTCCTGGGACAGGGGGACCCATGGCTACACCTTC
cdr3_aa: CASSSWDRGTHGYTF

j_call: TRBJ1-2
clone_size: -
d_call: TRBD1
v_call: TRBV24-1
cdr3_nt: TGTGCCACCAGTGGGACAGGGGGCTATGGCTACACCTTC
cdr3_aa: CATSGTGGYGYTF

j_call: TRBJ2-3
clone_size: -
d_call: -
v_call: TRBV5-1
cdr3_nt: TGCGCCAGCAGCTACTACCAGGGAGATACGCAGTATTTT
cdr3_aa: CASSYYQGDTQYF

j_call: TRBJ1-2
clone_size: -
d_call: TRBD1
v_call: TRBV11-2
cdr3_nt: TGTGCCAGCAGCTCCCGGACAGGGCAATATGGCTACACCTTC
cdr3_aa: CASSSRTGQYGYTF

j_call: TRBJ2-7
clone_size: -
d_call: -
v_call: TRBV9
cdr3_nt: TGTGCCAGCAGCGTAGCCGAACTAAACGAGCAGTACTTC
cdr3_aa: CASSVAELNEQYF

j_call: TRBJ2-5
clone_size: -
d_call: -
v_call: TRBV20-1
cdr3_nt: TGCAGTGTCAAGCCGGCGGGGACCCAGTACTTC
cdr3_aa: CSVKPAGTQYF

j_call: TRBJ1-1
clone_size: -
d_call: -
v_call: TRBV4-1
cdr3_nt: TGCGCCAGCAGCCAATACAGGGCCAACACTGAAGCTTTCTTT
cdr3_aa: CASSQYRANTEAFF

j_call: TRBJ1-5
clone_size: -
d_call: TRBD1
v_call: TRBV7-2
cdr3_nt: TGTGCCAGCAGCGCGGGACAGGGATTTTATCAGCCCCAGCATTTT
cdr3_aa: CASSAGQGFYQPQHF

j_call: TRBJ2-1
clone_size: -
d_call: TRBD1
v_call: TRBV5-1
cdr3_nt: TGCGCCAGCAGCGTGAACTTGCAGGGGGATGAGCAGTTCTTC
cdr3_aa: CASSVNLQGDEQFF

j_call: TRBJ2-2
clone_size: few
d_call: -
v_call: TRBV28
cdr3_nt: TGTGCCAGCCGCCAGGGGATTACTCTCCGGGACGGAGCTTATACCGGGGAGCTGTTTTTT
cdr3_aa: CASRQGITLRDGAYTGELFF

j_call: TRBJ2-7
clone_size: few
d_call: TRBD1
v_call: TRBV2
cdr3_nt: TGTGCCAGCGTGGAGCGGATCCGGGACAGGGGGCTCGAGCAGTACTTC
cdr3_aa: CASVERIRDRGLEQYF